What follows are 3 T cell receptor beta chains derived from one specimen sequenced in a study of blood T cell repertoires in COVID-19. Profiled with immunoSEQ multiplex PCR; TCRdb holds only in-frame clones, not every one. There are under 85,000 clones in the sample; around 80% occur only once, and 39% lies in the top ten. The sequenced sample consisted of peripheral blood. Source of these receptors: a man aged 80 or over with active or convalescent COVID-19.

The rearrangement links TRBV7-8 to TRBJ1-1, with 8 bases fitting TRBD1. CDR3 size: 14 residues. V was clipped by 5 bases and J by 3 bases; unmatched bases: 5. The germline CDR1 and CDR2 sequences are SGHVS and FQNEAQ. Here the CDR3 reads CASSTGTGDTEAFF. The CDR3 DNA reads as TGTGCCAGCAGCACCGGGACAGGCGACACTGAAGCTTTCTTT.

CDR3 DNA sequence: TGTGCCAGCAGTGAAGCGGGACAGGGATACGAGCAGTACTTC. It codes for CASSEAGQGYEQYF. V usage is TRBV6-1 and J usage is TRBJ2-7; 9 nucleotides line up with TRBD1. Germline V gene lookup returns CDR1 MNHNS and CDR2 SASEGT. After removal of 0 bases from V and 4 bases from J, the junction contained 1 base not matched to a gene. The CDR3 spans 14 residues.

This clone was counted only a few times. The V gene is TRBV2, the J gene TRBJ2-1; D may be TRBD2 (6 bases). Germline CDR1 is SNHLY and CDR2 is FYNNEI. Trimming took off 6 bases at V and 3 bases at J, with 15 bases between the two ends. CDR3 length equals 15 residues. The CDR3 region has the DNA TGTGCCAGCAGACCTCGGGAGATTGACTACAATGAGCAGTTCTTC. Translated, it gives CASRPREIDYNEQFF.